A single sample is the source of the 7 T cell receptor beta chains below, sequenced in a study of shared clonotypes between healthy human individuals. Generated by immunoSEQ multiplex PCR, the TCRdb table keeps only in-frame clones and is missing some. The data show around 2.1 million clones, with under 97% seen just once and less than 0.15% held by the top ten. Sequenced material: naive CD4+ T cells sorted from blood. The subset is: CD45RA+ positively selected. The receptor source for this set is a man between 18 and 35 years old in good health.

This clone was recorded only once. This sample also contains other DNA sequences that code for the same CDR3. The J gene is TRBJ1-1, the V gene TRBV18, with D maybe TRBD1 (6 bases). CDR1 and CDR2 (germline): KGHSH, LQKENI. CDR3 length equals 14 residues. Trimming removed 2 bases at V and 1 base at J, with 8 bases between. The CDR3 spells CASSPGTQNTEAFF. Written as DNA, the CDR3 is TGTGCCAGCTCACCAGGGACACAGAACACTGAAGCTTTCTTT. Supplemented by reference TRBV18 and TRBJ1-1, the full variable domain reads NAGVMQNPRHLVRRRGQEARLRCSPMKGHSHVYWYRQLPEEGLKFMVYLQKENIIDESGMPKERFSAEFPKEGPSILRIQQVVRGDSAAYFCASSPGTQNTEAFFGQGTRLTVV.

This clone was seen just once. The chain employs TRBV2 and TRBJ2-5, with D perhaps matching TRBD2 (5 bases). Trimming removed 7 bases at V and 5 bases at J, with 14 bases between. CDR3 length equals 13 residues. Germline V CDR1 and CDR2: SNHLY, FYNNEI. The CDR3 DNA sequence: TGTGCCAGCAATCGTGGGAGTGGGGAGACCCAGTACTTC. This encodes CASNRGSGETQYF.

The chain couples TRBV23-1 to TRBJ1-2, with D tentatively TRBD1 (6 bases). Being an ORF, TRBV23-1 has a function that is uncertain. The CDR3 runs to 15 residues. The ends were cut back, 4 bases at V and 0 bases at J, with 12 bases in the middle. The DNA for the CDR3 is TGCGCCAGCAGTCCACGGGACACTACTAACTATGGCTACACCTTC. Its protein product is CASSPRDTTNYGYTF.

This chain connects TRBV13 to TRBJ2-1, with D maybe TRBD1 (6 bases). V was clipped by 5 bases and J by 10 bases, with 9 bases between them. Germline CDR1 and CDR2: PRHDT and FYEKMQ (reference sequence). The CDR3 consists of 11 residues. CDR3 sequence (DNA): TGTGCCAGCAGCCCGGGGACAGAGCAGTTCTTC. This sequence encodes CASSPGTEQFF.

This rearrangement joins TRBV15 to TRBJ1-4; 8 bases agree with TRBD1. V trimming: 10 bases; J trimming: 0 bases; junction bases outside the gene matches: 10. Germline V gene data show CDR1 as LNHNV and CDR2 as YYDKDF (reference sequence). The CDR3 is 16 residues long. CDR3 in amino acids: CAIAGQGTTTNEKLFF. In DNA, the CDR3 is TGTGCCATAGCAGGACAGGGAACCACAACTAATGAAAAACTGTTTTTT.

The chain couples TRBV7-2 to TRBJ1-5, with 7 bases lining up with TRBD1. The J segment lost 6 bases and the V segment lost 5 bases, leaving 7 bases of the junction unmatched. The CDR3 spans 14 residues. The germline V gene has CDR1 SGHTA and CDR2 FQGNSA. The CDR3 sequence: CASSNRGLGQPQHF. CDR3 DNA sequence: TGTGCCAGCAGCAACAGGGGCCTCGGTCAGCCCCAGCATTTT.

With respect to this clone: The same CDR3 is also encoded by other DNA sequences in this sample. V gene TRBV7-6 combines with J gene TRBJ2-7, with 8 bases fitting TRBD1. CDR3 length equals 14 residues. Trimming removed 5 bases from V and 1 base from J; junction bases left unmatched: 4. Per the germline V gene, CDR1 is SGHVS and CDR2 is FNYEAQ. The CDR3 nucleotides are TGTGCCAGCAGCCCTCGGGACAGGTCCTACGAGCAGTACTTC. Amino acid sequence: CASSPRDRSYEQYF.